This paragraph reports one T cell receptor (beta chain). The CDR3 spans 12 residues. Germline V gene data show CDR1 as DFQATT and CDR2 as SNEGSKA (reference sequence). V was trimmed by 2 bases and J by 5 bases, leaving 6 bases between them. The TCR beta CDR3 regions underwent amplification using RNA transcripts as the source. In the first-round RT-PCR of the TCR CDR3, the HTBI primer set was used. TCRdb redid the calling of the multiplex PCR reads with MiXCR, one entry per CDR3 protein. The sample lists roughly 740,000 distinct CDR3 sequences, roughly 17% occurring once. The data were obtained in a study of T cells in Graves' hyperthyroidism and ophthalmopathy.

This receptor was identified in a young man with Graves' hyperthyroidism. This chain uses TRBV20-1 with TRBJ1-4; D is uncertain. Sequenced sample: blood. In nucleotides, the CDR3 is TGCAGTGCTAGACTCAGGAATGAAAAACTGTTTTTT. Translation: CSARLRNEKLFF.